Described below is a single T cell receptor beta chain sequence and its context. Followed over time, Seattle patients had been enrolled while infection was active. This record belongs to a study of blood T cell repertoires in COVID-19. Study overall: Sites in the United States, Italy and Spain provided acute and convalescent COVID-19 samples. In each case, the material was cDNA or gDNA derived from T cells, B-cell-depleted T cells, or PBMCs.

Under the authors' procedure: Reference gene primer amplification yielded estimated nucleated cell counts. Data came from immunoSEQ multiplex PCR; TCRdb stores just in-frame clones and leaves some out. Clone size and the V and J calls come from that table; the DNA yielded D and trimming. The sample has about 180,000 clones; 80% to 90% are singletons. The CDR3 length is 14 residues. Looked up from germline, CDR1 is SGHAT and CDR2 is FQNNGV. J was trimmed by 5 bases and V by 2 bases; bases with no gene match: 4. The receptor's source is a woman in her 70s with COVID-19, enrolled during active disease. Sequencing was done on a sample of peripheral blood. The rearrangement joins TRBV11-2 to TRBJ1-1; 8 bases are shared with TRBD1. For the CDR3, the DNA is TGTGCCAGCAGCTTAACAGGGGGGGTGACTGAAGCTTTCTTT. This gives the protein CASSLTGGVTEAFF.